This record covers a single T cell receptor beta chain. No antigen is known for it. No clone much larger than this one lies a single base away; base qualities are absent. The sample originates from a study of cytomegalovirus exposure and HLA in healthy donors (dated by TCRdb to the late 2010s). As for the study more broadly: According to a later analysis, one platform produced both the 120 validation repertoires and the 666 repertoires of the first cohort. The study aimed to test whether cataloging public T cell receptors could reveal signatures of past pathogen exposure. In addition to the first cohort of approximately 670 subjects, a separate validation cohort of approximately 130 different subjects was used. High-throughput TCR immunosequencing, statistical association of individual TCRs with disease status, and machine learning were combined to predict cytomegalovirus infection status. Here is what the overall study found, with its caveats: A later analysis had no HLA typing for the validation cohort, so co-occurrence there was scored across all 110 or so repertoires. The study gave a list of roughly 150 TCR beta chains associated with cytomegalovirus. The classifier was reported to diagnose cytomegalovirus status with high specificity and sensitivity in both the original and validation cohorts. Across donors, most TCR sequences were observed very rarely, whereas some public TCRs were present in many individuals. Subsequent analysis determined that TCRs grouped into clusters in the first cohort also showed a tendency toward co-occurrence across the 130 or so validation repertoires, and about 94% of cluster scores exceeded 0. Three of the identified cytomegalovirus-associated TCR beta chains were confirmed in vitro to be specific for cytomegalovirus antigens. The authors suggested that the approach could potentially be extended to other disease states and immunological phenotypes.

The receptor library was made with the immunoSEQ multiplex PCR assay. As for how the authors treated the data: A statistical classification framework was built for diagnosing cytomegalovirus status from the catalog of TCR beta chain sequences. Held by TCRdb, this immuneACCESS table contains in-frame sequences only and omits some clones. Under half of the omission traces to an unresolved V gene where checked; the cause of the rest is unknown. That table supplies the V and J calls and clone size; D and trimming were determined from the DNA. This sample lists 90,000 or so clones; about 96% were detected once. Of the sample, about 0.8% falls within the top ten clones. Including the terminal cysteine and phenylalanine, the CDR3 comprises 15 residues. Left in the record is the CDR3 DNA by itself, 45 bases read in frame from the first base. Germline trimming amounts to 6 bases on V and 4 bases on J, with 9 as the count of junction bases outside the gene matches. As encoded in the germline V gene (reference sequence), CDR1 is LNHDA while CDR2 is SQIVND.

Separate from the roughly 650-subject first cohort, the validation cohort of over 90 subjects was the group to which the donors belonged. Material for sequencing was PBMCs. The receptor was isolated from a young man in good health and CMV-seronegative. The rearranged chain carries TRBV19 and TRBJ1-5; TRBD1 agrees with 7 junctional bases. The nucleotide sequence reads as follows: TGTGCCAGTAGACAGGGGCGAGGGGGAAATCAGCCCCAGCATTTT. Protein translation: CASRQGRGGNQPQHF.